This TCR beta chain appears in the sequencing data of a study of shared clonotypes between healthy human individuals. The overall study: Researchers assigned three CD4 naive, three CD4 memory, two CD8 naive and one CD8 memory plate to each donor.

The repertoire was sequenced with immunoSEQ multiplex PCR; TCRdb's copy has only in-frame clones and lacks some. The repertoire consists of approximately 2.5 million clones, with approximately 90% occurring once and the leading ten covering 0.13% to 0.15%. V was shortened by 4 bases and J by 0 bases, with 11 bases between the two germline ends. CDR1 SGHRS and CDR2 YFSETQ come from the germline V gene. The CDR3 has 14 amino acids. Sequences were obtained from naive CD4+ T cells sorted from blood. The subset: CD45RA+ positively selected. The source is a man aged 18 to 29 in good health. The chain recombines TRBV5-1 with TRBJ2-7; D may be TRBD2 (7 bases). CDR3 bases: TGCGCCAGCAGCGGCGGGGGCAACTCCTACGAGCAGTACTTC. Translation: CASSGGGNSYEQYF.